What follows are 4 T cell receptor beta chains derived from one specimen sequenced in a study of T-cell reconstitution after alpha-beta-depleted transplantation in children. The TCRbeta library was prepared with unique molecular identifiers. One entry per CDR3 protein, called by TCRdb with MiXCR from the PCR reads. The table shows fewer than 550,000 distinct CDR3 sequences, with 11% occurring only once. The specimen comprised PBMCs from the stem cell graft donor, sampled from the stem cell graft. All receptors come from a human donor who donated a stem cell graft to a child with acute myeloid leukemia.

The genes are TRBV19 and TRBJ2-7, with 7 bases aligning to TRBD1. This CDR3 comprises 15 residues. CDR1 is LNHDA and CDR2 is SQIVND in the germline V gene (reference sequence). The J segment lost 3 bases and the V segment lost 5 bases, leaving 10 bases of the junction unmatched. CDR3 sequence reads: CASSAFGTDVYEQYF. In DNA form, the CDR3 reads TGTGCCAGTAGTGCATTCGGGACAGACGTCTACGAGCAGTACTTC. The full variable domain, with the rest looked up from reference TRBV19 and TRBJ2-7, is DGGITQSPKYLFRKEGQNVTLSCEQNLNHDAMYWYRQDPGQGLRLIYYSQIVNDFQKGDIAEGYSVSREKKESFPLTVTSAQKNPTAFYLCASSAFGTDVYEQYFGPGTRLTVT.

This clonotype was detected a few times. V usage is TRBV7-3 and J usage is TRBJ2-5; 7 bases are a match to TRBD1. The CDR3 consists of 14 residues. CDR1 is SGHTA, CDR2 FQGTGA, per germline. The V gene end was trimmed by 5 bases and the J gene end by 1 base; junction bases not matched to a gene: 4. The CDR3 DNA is TGTGCCAGCAGCGTGACAGGGACCCAAGAGACCCAGTACTTC. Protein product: CASSVTGTQETQYF.

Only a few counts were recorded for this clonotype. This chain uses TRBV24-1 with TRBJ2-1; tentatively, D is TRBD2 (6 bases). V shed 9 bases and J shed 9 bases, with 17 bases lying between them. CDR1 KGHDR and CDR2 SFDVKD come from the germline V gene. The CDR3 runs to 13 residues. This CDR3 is CATSSSGNPEQFF. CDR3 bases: TGTGCCACCTCTAGTAGCGGCAACCCTGAGCAGTTCTTC.

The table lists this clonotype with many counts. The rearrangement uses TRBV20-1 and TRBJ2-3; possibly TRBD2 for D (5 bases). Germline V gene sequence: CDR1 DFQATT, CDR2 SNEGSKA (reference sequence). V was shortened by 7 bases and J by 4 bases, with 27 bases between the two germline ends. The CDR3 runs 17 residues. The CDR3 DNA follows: TGCAGTGTCCCAGTAGTGCGGCGGGTGACTGGCGCAGATACGCAGTATTTT. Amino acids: CSVPVVRRVTGADTQYF.